The source of this T cell receptor beta chain is a study of blood T cells in healthy people across ages. Primers used in a second PCR of roughly 7 to 12 cycles were a sample-barcoded 5' primer and a J-beta primer mix. Via MiXCR, TCRdb re-called the 5' RACE reads, giving one row per CDR3 protein. The data show about 1.5 million distinct CDR3 sequences, 40% to 45% seen once. CDR3 length equals 14 residues. The V end lost 5 bases, the J end lost 4 bases, and 14 bases lay between the germline ends. Germline CDR1 and CDR2: SGHTA and FQGNSA. Input material: blood. The receptor's source is a woman younger than 35 in good health. The gene calls are TRBV7-2 and TRBJ2-5; the D is unclear. This CDR3 reads CASSDRASGETQYF. The CDR3 nucleotides are TGTGCCAGCAGCGACCGGGCCTCCGGAGAGACCCAGTACTTC.